This entry describes one T cell receptor (beta chain). Antigen specificity is unknown. Being one base from a much bigger clone, this may be a read error. The PBMCs were taken from approximately 9 ml of fresh peripheral blood. The data are from a study of T cells in Graves' hyperthyroidism and ophthalmopathy. Findings and limits, study-wide: Most clonotypes that expanded in the thyroid above 0.001 also showed up in blood.

V gave up 2 bases and J gave up 4 bases; unmatched junction bases: 8. CDR1 is DFQATT, CDR2 SNEGSKA, per germline (reference sequence). The CDR3 is 15 amino acids. RNA transcripts provided the source from which TCR beta CDR3 regions were amplified. When the TCR CDR3 underwent first-round RT-PCR, the HTBI primer set was used. TCRdb reanalysed the multiplex PCR reads using MiXCR and keeps one entry per CDR3 protein. In the table there are hundreds of thousands of distinct CDR3 sequences, about 15% of which are singletons. V usage is TRBV20-1 and J usage is TRBJ2-7; 10 bases match TRBD1. Sequencing was performed on blood. This receptor was identified in a woman aged 18-29 years with Graves' hyperthyroidism that later progressed to Graves' ophthalmopathy. The CDR3 loop reads CSARSTRDRGYEQYF. For the CDR3, the DNA is TGCAGTGCTAGATCCACCCGGGACAGGGGTTACGAGCAGTACTTC.